This T cell receptor beta chain derives from a study of T cell responses to AZD1222 COVID-19 vaccine. TCRdb keeps only in-frame clones here, not all; method: immunoSEQ multiplex PCR. The top ten hold approximately 6.2% of the sample, which has 120,000 or so clones, over 75% seen once. Germline CDR1 SGHNT, CDR2 YYREEE (reference sequence). The CDR3 is 17 residues long. V dropped 4 bases and J dropped 4 bases, with 23 bases sitting between them. The chain joins TRBV5-4 to TRBJ1-1, with TRBD1 as a possible D gene (5 bases). The clonotype comes from an adult in good health. This specimen consisted of peripheral blood, obtained on day 0 of AZD1222 vaccination. CDR3: CASSPTGTPRTGTEAFF. CDR3 nucleotide sequence: TGTGCCAGCAGCCCGACCGGGACCCCCCGGACCGGCACTGAAGCTTTCTTT.